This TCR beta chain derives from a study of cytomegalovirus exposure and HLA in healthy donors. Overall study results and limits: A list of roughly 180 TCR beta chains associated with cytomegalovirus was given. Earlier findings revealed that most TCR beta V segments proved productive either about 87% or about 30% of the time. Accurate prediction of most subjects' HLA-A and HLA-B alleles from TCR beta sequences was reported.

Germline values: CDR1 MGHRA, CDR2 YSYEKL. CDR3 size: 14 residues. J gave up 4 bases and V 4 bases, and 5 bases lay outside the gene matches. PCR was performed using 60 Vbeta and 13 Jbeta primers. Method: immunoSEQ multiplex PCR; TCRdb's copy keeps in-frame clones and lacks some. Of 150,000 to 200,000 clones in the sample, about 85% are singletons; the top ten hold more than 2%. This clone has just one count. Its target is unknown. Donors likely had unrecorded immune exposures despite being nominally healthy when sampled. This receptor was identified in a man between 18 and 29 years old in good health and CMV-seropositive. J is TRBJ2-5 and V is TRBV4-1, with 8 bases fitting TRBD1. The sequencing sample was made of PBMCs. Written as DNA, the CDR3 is TGCGCCAGCAGCCTACCAGGGGGCCTAGAGACCCAGTACTTC. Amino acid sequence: CASSLPGGLETQYF.